This T cell receptor beta chain was observed in a study of cytomegalovirus exposure and HLA in healthy donors. This clone was recorded once. The antigen is undetermined. Study-level findings and limits: Later analysis identified several of the most significant clusters that appeared linked to common viral pathogens. Listed as cytomegalovirus-associated were 164 TCR beta chains.

The PCR made use of 60 Vbeta and 13 Jbeta primers. The protocol was immunoSEQ multiplex PCR, while the TCRdb copy is restricted to in-frame clones and leaves out a portion. The sample lists 50,000 to 70,000 clones, 70% to 75% seen once, with roughly 7% in the top ten. This CDR3 spans 11 amino acids. Trimming stripped 6 bases from V and 7 bases from J, with 7 bases between. Per the germline V gene, CDR1 is SGHTA and CDR2 is FQGNSA. This receptor was obtained from a man aged 30-40 years in good health and CMV-seropositive. Material: PBMCs. This chain joins TRBV7-2 and TRBJ2-1, with D uncertain. This chain's CDR3 is CASRYRNEQFF. DNA of the CDR3: TGTGCCAGCAGATATAGAAATGAGCAGTTCTTC. Supplemented by reference TRBV7-2 and TRBJ2-1, the full variable domain reads GAGVSQSPSNKVTEKGKDVELRCDPISGHTALYWYRQSLGQGLEFLIYFQGNSAPDKSGLPSDRFSAERTGGSVSTLTIQRTQQEDSAVYLCASRYRNEQFFGPGTRLTVL.